This T cell receptor beta chain was sequenced for a study of radiation and T cells in renal cell carcinoma. For this clone: Its matching antigen is unknown.

General study findings and limits: No pretreatment tumor biopsies were available for baseline clonotypes. Top tumor clonotypes rose in blood 2 weeks post-radiation, then contracted.

Time point reported: baseline pretreatment blood. This sample's treatment: 15 Gy SBRT to primary tumor, nephrectomy 4 weeks later. Some clones are missing from TCRdb's copy, which holds only in-frame ones; the method was immunoSEQ multiplex PCR. The data contain 95,000 or so clones, about 86% of them singletons. This CDR3 comprises 15 residues. From germline, CDR1 is MNHEY and CDR2 SVGAGI. V lost 4 bases and J lost 7; bases outside the gene matches: 9. Sequencing was performed on blood, taken from a patient whose treatment included radiotherapy and nephrectomy. The chain has TRBV6-5 and TRBJ1-5, with TRBD1 identical over 8 bases. This clonotype was obtained from a man aged 45-60 years with renal cell carcinoma. The CDR3 DNA is TGTGCCAGCAGTTCTACAGGGGGAGTAGGACAGCCCCAGCATTTT. It yields the protein CASSSTGGVGQPQHF.